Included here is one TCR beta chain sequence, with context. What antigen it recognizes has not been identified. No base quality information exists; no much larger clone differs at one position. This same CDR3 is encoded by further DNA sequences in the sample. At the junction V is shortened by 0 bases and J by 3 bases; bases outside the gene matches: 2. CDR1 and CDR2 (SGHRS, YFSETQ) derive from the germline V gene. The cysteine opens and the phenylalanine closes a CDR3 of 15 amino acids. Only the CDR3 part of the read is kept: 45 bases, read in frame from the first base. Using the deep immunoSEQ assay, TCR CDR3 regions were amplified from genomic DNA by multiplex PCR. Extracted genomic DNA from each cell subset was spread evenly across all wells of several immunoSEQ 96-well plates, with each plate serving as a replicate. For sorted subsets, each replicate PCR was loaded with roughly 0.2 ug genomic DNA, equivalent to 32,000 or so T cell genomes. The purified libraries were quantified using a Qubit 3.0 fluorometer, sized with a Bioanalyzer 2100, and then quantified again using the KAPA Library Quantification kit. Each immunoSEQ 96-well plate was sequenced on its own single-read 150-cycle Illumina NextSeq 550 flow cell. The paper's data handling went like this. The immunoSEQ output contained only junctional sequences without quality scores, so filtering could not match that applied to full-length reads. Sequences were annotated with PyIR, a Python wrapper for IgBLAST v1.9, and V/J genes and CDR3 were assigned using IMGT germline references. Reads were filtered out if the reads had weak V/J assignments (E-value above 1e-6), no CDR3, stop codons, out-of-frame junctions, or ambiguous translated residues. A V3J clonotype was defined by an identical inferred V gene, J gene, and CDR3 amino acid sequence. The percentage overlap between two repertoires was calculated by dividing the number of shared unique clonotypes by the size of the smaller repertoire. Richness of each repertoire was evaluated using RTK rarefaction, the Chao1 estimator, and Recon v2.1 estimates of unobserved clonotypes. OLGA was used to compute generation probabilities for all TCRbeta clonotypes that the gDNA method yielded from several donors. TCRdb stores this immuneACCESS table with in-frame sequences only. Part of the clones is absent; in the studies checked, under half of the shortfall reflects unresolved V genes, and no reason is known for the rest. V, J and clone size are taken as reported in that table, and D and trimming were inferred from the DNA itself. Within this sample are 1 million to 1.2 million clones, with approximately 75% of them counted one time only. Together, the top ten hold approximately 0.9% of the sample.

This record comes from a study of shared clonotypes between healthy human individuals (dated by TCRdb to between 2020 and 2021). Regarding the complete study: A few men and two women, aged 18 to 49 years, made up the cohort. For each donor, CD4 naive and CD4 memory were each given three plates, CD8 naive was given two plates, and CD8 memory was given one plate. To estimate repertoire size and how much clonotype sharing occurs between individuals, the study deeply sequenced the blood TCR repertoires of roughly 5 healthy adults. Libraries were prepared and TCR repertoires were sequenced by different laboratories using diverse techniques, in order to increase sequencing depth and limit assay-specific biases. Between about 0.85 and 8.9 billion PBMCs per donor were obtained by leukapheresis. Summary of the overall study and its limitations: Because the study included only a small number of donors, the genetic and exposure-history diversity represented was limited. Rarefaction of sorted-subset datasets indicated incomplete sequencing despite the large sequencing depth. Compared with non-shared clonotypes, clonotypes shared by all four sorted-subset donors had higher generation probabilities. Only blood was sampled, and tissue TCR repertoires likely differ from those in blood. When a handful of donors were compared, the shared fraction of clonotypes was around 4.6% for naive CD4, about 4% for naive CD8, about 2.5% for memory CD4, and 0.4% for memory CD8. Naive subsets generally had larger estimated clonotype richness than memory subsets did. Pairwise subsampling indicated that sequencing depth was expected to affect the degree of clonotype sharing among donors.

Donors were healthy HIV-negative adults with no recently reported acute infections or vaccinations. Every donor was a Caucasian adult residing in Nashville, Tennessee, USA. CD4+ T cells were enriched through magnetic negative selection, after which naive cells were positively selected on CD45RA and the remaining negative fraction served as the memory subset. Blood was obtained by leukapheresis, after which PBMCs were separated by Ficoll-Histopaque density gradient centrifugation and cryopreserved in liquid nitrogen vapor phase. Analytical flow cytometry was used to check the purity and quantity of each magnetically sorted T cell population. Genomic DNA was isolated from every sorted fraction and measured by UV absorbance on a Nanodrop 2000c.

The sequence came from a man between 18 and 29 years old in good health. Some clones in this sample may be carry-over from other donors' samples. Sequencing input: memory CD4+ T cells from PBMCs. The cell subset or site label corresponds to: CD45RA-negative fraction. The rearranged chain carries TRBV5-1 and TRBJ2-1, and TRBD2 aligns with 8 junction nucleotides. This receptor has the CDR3 CASSLDGTSYNEQFF. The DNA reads TGCGCCAGCAGCTTGGACGGGACTAGCTACAATGAGCAGTTCTTC.